The clone carrying this T cell receptor (beta chain) was seen more than once but under ten times. Its antigen is unidentified. These data come from a study of CD8 T cells in ankylosing spondylitis. Germline CDR1 and CDR2: MNHNS and SASEGT. This CDR3 has 18 amino acids. V trimming: 4 bases; J trimming: 0 bases; junction bases outside the gene matches: 7. Findings and limits, study-wide: Within peripheral blood, clones linked to disease were CD8+ and relatively rare. Matched synovial fluid from ankylosing spondylitis patients was reported to be enriched for disease-linked clones. For ankylosing spondylitis blood, a TCR beta motif of several highly homologous variants appeared characteristic.

Each TCR beta library was made by quantitative 5'-RACE that incorporated molecular barcodes. MiXCR, applied by TCRdb to the 5' RACE reads, yields one record per CDR3 protein. The table records about 360,000 distinct CDR3 sequences, around 15% of them present only once. The chain uses TRBV6-1 and TRBJ2-6; 9 bases line up with TRBD1. Sequenced input: blood, either unsorted or a sorted T cell fraction (not recorded which). The TCR was taken from a male donor with ankylosing spondylitis or in good health (not recorded which). CDR3 bases: TGTGCCAGCAGTGGAGACAGGGGGGCATTCTCTGGGGCCAACGTCCTGACTTTC. Its protein is CASSGDRGAFSGANVLTF.